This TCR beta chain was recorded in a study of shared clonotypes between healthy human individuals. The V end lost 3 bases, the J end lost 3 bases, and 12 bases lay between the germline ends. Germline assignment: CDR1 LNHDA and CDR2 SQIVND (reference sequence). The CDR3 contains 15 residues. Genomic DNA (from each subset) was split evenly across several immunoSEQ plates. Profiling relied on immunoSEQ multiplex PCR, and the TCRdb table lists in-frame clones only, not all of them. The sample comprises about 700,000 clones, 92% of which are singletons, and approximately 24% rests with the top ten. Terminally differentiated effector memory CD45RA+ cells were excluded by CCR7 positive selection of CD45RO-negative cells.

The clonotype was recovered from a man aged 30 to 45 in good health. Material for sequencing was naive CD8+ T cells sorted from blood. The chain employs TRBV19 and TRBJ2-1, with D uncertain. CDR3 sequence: CASSMTDFLYNEQFF. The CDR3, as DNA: TGTGCCAGTAGTATGACCGATTTCCTCTACAATGAGCAGTTCTTC.